This TCR beta chain was observed in a study of metastatic and nonmetastatic thyroid tumors. Before thyroid surgery, none of the patients had received any treatment. TCRdb reprocessed the PCR reads using MiXCR. Of more than 10,000 clones detected, more than 20% appear once; the ten largest clones hold about 20%. Whole-study results and caveats: Reported TCR beta diversity, measured in blood and tumor, was significantly higher for malignant thyroid tumors than for benign nodules.

Per the germline V gene, CDR1 is SGHTA and CDR2 is FQGNSA. The V gene end was trimmed by 6 bases and the J gene end by 4 bases; junction bases not matched to a gene: 4. The CDR3 is made up of 14 amino acids. This clone is classed as medium-sized. Its antigen is still unknown. Within the sample, other DNA sequences also encode this same CDR3. Sequencing was done on a sample of tumor tissue. This receptor was identified in a female donor with papillary thyroid cancer or a benign thyroid nodule (not recorded which). Some clones in this sample may be carry-over from other donors' samples. V is TRBV7-2 and J is TRBJ2-2, with 8 nucleotides matching TRBD1. The CDR3 loop is CASSRQGATGELFF. The CDR3 DNA is TGTGCCAGCAGTCGCCAGGGGGCCACCGGGGAGCTGTTTTTT.